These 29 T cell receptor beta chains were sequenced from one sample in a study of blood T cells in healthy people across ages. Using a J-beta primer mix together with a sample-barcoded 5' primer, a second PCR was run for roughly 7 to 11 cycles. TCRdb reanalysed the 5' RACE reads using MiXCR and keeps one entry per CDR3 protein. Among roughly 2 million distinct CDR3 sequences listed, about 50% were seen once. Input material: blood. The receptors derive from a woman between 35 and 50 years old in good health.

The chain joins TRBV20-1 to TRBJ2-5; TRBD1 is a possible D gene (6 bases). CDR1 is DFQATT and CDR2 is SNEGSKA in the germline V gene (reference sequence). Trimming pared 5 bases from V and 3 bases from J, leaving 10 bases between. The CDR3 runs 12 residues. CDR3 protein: CSALGQKETQYF. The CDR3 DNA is TGCAGTGCTCTAGGACAGAAAGAGACCCAGTACTTC.

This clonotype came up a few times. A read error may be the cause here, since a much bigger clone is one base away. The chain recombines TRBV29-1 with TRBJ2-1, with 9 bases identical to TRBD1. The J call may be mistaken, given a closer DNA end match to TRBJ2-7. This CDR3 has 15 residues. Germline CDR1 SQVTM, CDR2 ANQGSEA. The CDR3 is CSVVRDRASYNEQYF. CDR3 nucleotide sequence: TGCAGCGTTGTAAGGGACAGGGCCTCCTACAATGAGCAGTACTTC.

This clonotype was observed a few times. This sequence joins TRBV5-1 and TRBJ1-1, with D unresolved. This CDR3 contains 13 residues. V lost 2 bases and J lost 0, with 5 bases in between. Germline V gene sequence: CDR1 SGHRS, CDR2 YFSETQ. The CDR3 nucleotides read TGCGCCAGCAGCTTTCAGATGAACACTGAAGCTTTCTTT. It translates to CASSFQMNTEAFF.

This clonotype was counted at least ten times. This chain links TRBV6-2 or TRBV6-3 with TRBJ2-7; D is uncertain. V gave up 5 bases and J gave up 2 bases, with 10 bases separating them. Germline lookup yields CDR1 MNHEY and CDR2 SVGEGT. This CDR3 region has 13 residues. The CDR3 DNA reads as TGTGCCAGCAGTAGGGTCGCAGCCTACGAGCAGTACTTC. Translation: CASSRVAAYEQYF.

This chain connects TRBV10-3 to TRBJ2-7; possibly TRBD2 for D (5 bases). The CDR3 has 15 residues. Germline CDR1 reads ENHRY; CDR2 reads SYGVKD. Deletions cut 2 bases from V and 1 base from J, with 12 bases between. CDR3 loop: CAISEEGTASYEQYF. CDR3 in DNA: TGTGCCATCAGTGAGGAGGGTACGGCGTCCTACGAGCAGTACTTC.

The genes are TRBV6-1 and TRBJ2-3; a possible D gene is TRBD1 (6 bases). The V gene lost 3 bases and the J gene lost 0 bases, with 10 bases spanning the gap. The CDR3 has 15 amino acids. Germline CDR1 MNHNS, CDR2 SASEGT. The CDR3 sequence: CASSELGASTDTQYF. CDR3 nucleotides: TGTGCCAGCAGTGAGCTGGGGGCAAGCACAGATACGCAGTATTTT.

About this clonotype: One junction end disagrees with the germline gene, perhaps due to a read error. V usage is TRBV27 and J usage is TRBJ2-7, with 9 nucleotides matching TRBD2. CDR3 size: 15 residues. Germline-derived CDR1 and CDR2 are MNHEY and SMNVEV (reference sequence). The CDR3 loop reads CASGLLAGVSHEQYF. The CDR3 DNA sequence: TGTGCCAGCGGTTTATTAGCGGGGGTGTCCCACGAGCAGTACTTC.

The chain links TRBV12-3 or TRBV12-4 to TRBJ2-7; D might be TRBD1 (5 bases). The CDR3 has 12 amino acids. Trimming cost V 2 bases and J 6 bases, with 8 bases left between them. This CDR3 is CASSLKGIEQYF. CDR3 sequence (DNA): TGTGCCAGCAGTTTAAAGGGGATCGAGCAGTACTTC.

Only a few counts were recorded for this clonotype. DNA for the CDR3: TGTGCCAGCAGCCCCTTGACAGGGAACTATGGCTACACCTTC. This translates into CASSPLTGNYGYTF. The chain has TRBV14 and TRBJ1-2; 7 bases are a match to TRBD1. Per the germline V gene, CDR1 is SGHDN and CDR2 is FVKESK. V lost 4 bases to trimming and J lost 2 bases; unmatched junction nucleotides: 4. This CDR3 has 14 amino acids.

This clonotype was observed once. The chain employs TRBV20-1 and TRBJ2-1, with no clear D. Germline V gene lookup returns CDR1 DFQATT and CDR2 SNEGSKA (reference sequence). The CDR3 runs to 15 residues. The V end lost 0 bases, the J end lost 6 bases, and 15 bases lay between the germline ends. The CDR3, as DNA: TGCAGTGCTAGAGACGGGTCCGATTGGGGCAATGAGCAGTTCTTC. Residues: CSARDGSDWGNEQFF.

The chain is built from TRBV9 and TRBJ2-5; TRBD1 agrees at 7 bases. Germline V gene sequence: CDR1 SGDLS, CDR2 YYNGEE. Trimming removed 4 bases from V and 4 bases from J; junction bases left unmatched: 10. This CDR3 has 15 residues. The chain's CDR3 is CASSIGQDERETQYF. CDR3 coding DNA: TGTGCCAGCAGCATCGGACAGGACGAGAGAGAGACCCAGTACTTC.

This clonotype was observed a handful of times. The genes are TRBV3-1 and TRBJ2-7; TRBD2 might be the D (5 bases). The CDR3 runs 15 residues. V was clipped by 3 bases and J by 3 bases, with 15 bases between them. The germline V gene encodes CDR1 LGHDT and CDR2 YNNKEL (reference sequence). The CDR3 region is CASSQGSDPYYEQYF. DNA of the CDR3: TGTGCCAGCAGCCAGGGGAGTGACCCGTACTACGAGCAGTACTTC.

Written as DNA, the CDR3 is TGTGCCAGCAGCTTGACTCCCAGGTCCTTCAATGAGCAGTACTTC. This codes for CASSLTPRSFNEQYF. The chain carries TRBV7-2 and TRBJ2-1; no clear D. The J call may not be correct, given that the DNA end is closer to TRBJ2-7. Per germline, CDR1 SGHTA and CDR2 FQGNSA. This CDR3 region has 15 residues.

The CDR3 sequence is CASCLRVLSYNEQFF. The CDR3 bases are TGTGCCAGCTGCCTCAGGGTGCTCTCCTACAATGAGCAGTTCTTC. J is TRBJ2-1 and V is TRBV12-3 or TRBV12-4; weak D call: TRBD1 (5 bases). The CDR3 is 15 residues long. V lost 8 bases and J lost 0, with 14 bases in between.

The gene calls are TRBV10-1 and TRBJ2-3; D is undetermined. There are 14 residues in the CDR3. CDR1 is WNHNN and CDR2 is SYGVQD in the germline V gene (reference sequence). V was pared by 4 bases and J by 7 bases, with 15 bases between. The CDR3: CASSADLTVNTQYF. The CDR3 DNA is TGCGCCAGCAGTGCCGACCTAACCGTCAATACGCAGTATTTT.

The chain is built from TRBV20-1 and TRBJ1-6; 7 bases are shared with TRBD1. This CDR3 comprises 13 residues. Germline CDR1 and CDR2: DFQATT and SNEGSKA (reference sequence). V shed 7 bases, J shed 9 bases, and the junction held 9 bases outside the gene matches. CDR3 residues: CSGGGTVGSPLHF. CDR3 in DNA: TGCAGTGGGGGGGGGACAGTGGGTTCACCCCTCCACTTT.

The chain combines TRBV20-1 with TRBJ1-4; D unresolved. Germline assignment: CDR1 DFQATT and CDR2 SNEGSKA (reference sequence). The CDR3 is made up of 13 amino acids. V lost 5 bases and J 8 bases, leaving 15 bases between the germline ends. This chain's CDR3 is CSAGGIYSEKLFF. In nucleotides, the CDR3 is TGCAGTGCTGGAGGAATTTACTCCGAAAAACTGTTTTTT.

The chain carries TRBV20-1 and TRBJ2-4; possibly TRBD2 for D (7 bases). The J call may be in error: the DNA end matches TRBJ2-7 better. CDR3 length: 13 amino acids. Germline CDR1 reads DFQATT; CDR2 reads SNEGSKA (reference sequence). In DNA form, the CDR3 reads TGCAGTGCAGCCGGGGGGCTCTCCTACGAGCAGTACTTC. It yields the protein CSAAGGLSYEQYF.

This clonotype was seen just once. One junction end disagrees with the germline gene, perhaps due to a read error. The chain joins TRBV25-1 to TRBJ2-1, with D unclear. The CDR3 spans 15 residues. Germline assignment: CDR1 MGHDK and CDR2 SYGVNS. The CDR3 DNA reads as TGTGCCAGCAGTGGGACCTGGAGCTCCCACAATGAGCAGTTCTTC. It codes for CASSGTWSSHNEQFF.

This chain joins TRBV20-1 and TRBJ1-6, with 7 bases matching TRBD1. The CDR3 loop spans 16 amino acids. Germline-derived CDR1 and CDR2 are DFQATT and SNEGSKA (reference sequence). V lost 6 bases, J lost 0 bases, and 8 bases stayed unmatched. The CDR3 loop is CSARRWDSSYNSPLHF. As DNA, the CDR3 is TGCAGTGCGCGTCGTTGGGACAGCTCCTATAATTCACCCCTCCACTTT.

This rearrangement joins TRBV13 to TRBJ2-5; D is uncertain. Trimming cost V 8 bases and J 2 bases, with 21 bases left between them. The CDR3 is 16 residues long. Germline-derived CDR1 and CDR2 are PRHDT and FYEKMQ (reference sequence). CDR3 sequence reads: CASGRSGSATQETQYF. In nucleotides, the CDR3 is TGTGCCAGCGGCCGGAGTGGAAGCGCCACTCAAGAGACCCAGTACTTC.

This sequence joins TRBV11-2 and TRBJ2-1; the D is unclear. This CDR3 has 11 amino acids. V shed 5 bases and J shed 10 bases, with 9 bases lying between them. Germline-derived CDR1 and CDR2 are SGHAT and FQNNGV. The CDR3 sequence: CASSRRVEQFF. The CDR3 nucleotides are TGTGCCAGCAGCCGACGGGTCGAGCAGTTCTTC. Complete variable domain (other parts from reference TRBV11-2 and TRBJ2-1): EAGVAQSPRYKIIEKRQSVAFWCNPISGHATLYWYQQILGQGPKLLIQFQNNGVVDDSQLPKDRFSAERLKGVDSTLKIQPAKLEDSAVYLCASSRRVEQFFGPGTRLTVL.

CDR3 sequence: CASSSPGLVETQYF. The CDR3 coding sequence is TGTGCCAGCAGTTCCCCGGGACTAGTAGAGACCCAGTACTTC. This chain links TRBV12-3 or TRBV12-4 with TRBJ2-5, with 8 bases fitting TRBD2. Germline trimming cut 4 bases from V and 4 bases from J; bases unmatched to any gene: 5. This CDR3 has 14 residues.

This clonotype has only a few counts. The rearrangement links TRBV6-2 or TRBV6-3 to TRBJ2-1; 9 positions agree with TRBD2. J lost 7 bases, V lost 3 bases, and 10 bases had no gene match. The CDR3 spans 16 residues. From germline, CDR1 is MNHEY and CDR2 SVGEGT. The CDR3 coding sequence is TGTGCCAGCAGTTATCGACTCGGCGGGGGGGCGAATGAGCAGTTCTTC. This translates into CASSYRLGGGANEQFF.

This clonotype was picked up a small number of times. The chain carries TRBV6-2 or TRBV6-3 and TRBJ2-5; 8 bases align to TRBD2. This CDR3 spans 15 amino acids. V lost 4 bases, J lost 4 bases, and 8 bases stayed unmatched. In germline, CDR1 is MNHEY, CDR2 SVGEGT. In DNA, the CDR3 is TGTGCCAGCAGTTTAGGGCGGGGGGTAGCAGAGACCCAGTACTTC. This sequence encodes CASSLGRGVAETQYF.

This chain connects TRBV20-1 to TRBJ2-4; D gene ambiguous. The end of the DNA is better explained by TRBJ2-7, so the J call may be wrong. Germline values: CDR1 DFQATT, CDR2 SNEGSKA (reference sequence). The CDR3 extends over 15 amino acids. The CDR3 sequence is CSARDQRGGSYEQYF. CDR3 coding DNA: TGCAGTGCTAGAGATCAAAGAGGTGGATCCTACGAGCAGTACTTC.

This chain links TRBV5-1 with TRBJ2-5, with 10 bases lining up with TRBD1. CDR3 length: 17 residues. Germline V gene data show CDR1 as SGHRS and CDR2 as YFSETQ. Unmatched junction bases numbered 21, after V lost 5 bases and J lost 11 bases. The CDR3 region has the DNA TGCGCCAGCAGACCTAGGGACAGGGGTGGCCCCGACAATGAGCAGTACTTC. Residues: CASRPRDRGGPDNEQYF.

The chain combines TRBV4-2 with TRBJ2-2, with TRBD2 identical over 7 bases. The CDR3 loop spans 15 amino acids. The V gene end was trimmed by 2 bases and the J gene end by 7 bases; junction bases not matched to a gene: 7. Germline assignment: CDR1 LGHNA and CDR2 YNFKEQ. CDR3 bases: TGTGCCAGCAGCCAACCGACCGGGGGGAACGGGGAGCTGTTTTTT. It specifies CASSQPTGGNGELFF.

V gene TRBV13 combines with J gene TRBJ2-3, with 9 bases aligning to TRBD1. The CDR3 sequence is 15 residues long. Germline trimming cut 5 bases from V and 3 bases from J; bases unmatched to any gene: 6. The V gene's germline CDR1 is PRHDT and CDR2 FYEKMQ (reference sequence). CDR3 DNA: TGTGCCAGCAGCCCGAGGGACAGGGTAACAGATACGCAGTATTTT. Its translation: CASSPRDRVTDTQYF. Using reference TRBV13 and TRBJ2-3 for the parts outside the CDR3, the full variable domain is AAGVIQSPRHLIKEKRETATLKCYPIPRHDTVYWYQQGPGQDPQFLISFYEKMQSDKGSIPDRFSAQQFSDYHSELNMSSLELGDSALYFCASSPRDRVTDTQYFGPGTRLTVL.